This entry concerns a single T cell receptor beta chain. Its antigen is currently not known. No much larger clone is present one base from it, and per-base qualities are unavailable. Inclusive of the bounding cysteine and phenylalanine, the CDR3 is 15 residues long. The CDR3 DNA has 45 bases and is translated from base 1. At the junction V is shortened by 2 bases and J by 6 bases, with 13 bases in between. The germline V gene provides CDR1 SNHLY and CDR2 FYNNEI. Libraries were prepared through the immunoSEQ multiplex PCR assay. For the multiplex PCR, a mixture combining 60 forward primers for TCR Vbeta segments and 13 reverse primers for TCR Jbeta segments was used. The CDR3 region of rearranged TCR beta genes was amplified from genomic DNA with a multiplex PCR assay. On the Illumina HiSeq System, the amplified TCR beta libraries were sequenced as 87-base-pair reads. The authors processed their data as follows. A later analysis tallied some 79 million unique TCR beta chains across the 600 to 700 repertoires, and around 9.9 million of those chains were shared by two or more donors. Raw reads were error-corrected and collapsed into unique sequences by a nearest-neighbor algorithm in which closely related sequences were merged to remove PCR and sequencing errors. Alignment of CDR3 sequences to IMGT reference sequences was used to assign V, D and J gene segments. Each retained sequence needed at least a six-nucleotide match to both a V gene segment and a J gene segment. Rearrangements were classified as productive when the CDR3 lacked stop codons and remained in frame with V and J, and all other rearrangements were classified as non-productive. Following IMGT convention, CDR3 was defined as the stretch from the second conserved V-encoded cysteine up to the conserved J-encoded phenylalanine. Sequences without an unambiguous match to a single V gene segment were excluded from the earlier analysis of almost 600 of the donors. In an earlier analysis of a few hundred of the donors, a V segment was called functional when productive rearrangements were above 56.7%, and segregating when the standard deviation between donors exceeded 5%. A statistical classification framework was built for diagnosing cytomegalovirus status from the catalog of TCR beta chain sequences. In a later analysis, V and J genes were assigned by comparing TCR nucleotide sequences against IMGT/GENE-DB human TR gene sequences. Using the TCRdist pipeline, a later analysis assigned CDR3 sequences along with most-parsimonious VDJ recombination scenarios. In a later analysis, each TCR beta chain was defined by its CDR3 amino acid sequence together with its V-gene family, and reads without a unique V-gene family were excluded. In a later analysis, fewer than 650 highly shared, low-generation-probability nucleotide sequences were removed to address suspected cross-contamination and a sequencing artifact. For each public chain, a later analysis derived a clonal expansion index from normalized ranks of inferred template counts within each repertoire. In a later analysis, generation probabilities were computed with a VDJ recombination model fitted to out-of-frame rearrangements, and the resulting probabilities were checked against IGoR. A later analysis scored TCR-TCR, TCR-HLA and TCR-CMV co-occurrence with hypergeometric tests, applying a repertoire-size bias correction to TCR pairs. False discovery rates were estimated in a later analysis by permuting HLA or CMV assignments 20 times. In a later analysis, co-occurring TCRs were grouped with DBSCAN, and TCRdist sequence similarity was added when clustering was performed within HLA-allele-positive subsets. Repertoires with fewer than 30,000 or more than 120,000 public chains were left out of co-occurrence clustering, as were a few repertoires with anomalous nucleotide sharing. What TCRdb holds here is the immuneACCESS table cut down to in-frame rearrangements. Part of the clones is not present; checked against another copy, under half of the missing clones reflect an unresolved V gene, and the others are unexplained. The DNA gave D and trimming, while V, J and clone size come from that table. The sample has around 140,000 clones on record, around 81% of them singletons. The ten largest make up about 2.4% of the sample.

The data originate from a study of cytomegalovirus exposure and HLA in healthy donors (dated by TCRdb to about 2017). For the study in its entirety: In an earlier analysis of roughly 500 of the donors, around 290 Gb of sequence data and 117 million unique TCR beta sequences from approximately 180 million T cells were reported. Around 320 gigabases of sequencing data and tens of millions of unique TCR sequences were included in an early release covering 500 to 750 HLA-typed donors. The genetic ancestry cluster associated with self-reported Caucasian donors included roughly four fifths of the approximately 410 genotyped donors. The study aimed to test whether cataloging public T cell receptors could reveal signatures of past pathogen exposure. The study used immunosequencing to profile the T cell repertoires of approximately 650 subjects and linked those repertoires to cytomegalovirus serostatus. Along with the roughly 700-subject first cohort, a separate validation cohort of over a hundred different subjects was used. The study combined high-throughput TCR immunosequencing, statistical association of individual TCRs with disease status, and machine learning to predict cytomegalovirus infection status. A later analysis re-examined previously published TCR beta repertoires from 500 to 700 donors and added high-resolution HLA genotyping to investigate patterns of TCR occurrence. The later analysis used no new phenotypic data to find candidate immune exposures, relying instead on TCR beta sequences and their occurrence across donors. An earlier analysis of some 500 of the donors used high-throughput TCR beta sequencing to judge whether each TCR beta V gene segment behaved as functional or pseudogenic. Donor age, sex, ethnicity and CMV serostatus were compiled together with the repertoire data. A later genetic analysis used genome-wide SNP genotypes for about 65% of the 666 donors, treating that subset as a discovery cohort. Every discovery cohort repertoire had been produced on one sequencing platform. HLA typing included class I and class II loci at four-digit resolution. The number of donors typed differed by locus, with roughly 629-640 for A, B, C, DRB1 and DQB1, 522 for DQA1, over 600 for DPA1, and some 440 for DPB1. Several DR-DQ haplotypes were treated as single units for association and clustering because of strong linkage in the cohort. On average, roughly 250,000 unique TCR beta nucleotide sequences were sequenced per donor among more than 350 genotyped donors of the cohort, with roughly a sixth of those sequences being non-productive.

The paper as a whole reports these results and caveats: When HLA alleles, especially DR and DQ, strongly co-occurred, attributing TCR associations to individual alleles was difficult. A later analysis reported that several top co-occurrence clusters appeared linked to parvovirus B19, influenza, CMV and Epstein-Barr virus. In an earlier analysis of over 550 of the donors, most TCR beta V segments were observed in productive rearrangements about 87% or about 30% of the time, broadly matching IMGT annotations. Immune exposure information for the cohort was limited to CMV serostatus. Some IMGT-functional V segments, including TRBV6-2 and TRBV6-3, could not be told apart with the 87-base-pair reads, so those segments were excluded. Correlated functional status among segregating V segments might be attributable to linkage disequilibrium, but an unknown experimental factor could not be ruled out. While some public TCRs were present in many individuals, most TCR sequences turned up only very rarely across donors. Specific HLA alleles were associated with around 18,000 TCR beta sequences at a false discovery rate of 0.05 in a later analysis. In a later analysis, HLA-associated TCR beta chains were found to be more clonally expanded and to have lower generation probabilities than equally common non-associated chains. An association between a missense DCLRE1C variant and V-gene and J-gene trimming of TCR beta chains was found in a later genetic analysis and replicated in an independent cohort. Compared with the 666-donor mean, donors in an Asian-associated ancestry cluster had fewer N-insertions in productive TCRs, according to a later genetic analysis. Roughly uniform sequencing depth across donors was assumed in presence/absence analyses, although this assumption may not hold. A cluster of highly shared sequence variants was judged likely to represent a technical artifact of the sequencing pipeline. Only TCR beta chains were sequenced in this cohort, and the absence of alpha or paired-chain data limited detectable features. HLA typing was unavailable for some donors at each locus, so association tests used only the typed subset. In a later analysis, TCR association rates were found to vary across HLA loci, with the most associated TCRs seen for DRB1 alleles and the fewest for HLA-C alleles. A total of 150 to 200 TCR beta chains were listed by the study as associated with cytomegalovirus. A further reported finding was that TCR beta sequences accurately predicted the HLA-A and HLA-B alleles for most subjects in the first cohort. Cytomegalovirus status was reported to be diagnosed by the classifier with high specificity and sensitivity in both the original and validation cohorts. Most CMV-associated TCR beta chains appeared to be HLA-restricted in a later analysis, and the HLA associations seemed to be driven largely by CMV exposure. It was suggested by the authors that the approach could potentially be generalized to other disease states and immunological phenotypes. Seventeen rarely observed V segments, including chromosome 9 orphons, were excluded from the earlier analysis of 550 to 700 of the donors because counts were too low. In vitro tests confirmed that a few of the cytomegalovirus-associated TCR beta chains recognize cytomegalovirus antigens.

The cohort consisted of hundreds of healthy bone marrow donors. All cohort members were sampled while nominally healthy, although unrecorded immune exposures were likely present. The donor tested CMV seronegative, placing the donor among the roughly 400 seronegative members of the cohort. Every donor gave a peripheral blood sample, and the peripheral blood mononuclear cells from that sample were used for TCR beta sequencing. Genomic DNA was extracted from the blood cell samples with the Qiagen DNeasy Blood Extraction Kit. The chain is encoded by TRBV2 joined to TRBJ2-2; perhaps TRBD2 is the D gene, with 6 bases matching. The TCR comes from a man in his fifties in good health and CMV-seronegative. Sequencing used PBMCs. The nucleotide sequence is TGTGCCAGCAGTGAAATGAGGGGAGGCGCCGGGGAGCTGTTTTTT. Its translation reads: CASSEMRGGAGELFF.